This TCR beta chain was obtained from a study of T cell responses to AZD1222 COVID-19 vaccine. General observations from the study: It should be noted that donors were predominantly white British and more often female, and clonal diversity was possibly underestimated. Among vaccine-associated CD4 TCRs, coverage spanned spike, with dominance at 160-218 and 743-854.

TCRdb keeps only in-frame clones here, not all; method: immunoSEQ multiplex PCR. The table shows more than 85,000 clones, with 80% to 90% occurring only once. CDR1 MNHEY and CDR2 SVGAGI come from the germline V gene. The CDR3 has 14 amino acids. V gave up 6 bases and J gave up 0 bases, with 11 bases separating them. As regards this clone: Its target is not known.

The specimen was peripheral blood, collected on day 0 of AZD1222 vaccination. The rearrangement joins TRBV6-5 to TRBJ1-1; D ambiguous. The sequence came from an adult in good health. The CDR3 sequence: CASSPNELNTEAFF. The CDR3 bases are TGTGCCAGCAGCCCAAATGAACTGAACACTGAAGCTTTCTTT.